This TCR beta chain stems from a study of technical replicates of blood from a few donors. This clone has only one observation. Repertoires were generated with immunoSEQ multiplex PCR, while TCRdb's copy carries only in-frame clones and drops some. The sample includes almost 70,000 clones, more than 85% of them seen just once. With V trimmed by 4 bases and J by 5 bases, 13 bases remained unmatched. This CDR3 is 18 amino acids long. CDR1 is SGHDT, CDR2 YYEEEE, per germline. Sequencing was carried out using PBMCs. The chain links TRBV5-6 to TRBJ2-3; 13 bases match TRBD2. The clonotype comes from a human donor in good health. Some clones in this sample may be carry-over from other donors' samples. CDR3 in DNA: TGTGCCAGCAGCATGTTCGAAACTAGCGGGAGGGCAGGAGATACGCAGTATTTT. This translates into CASSMFETSGRAGDTQYF.